Listed below are T cell receptor beta chains from one sample, sequenced in a study of blood T cell repertoires in COVID-19. Assay: immunoSEQ multiplex PCR; the TCRdb copy retains only in-frame clones and omits some. Of approximately 240,000 clones in the sample, 70% to 90% were seen once. Material: PBMCs or T cells enriched from blood (not recorded which). Receptor source: a woman between 45 and 65 years old in a cohort exposed to, infected with or recovered from COVID-19 (not recorded which). Each CDR3 is given with its conserved first and last residue. Fields, in order: V gene, J gene, D gene, clone size, CDR3 DNA, CDR3 protein. A D gene is named only where the DNA matches it firmly. Expanded clones are given a class, and other clones once, few, many or no size at all.

TRBV4-3,TRBJ2-2,-,few,TGCGCCAGCAGCCACCCCAACGTCCGGGGGGAGCTGTTTTTT,CASSHPNVRGELFF
TRBV4-2,TRBJ2-1,TRBD2,-,TGTGCCAGCAGCCTTACCACATTCCGGGGGGGCCTTAATGAGCAGTTCTTC,CASSLTTFRGGLNEQFF
TRBV18,TRBJ1-3,-,-,TGTGCCAGCTCACCGATGGGGGGGGGACCCTCTGGAAACACCATATATTTT,CASSPMGGGPSGNTIYF
TRBV6-2/TRBV6-3,TRBJ1-5,-,-,TGTGCCAGCAGTTCATCGTTATTCGGGCAGCCCCAGCATTTT,CASSSSLFGQPQHF
TRBV12-5,TRBJ1-1,TRBD1,-,TGTGCTAGTGGCGGGACAGGGTCTACTGAAGCTTTCTTT,CASGGTGSTEAFF
TRBV5-1,TRBJ2-5,TRBD1,-,TGCGCCAGCAGCTTGTGGTTCGACAGGGGAGGAGAGACCCAGTACTTC,CASSLWFDRGGETQYF
TRBV19,TRBJ2-5,TRBD2,-,TGTGCCAGTAGTATAGGAAGCGGGGGAAAAGAGACCCAGTACTTC,CASSIGSGGKETQYF
TRBV5-1,TRBJ2-2,-,-,TGCGCCAGCAGCTCCTGGACAAACTCGGGTGGGGAGCTGTTTTTT,CASSSWTNSGGELFF
TRBV28,TRBJ1-4,-,-,TGTGCCAGCAGTTTACCAGGGGATGAAAAACTGTTTTTT,CASSLPGDEKLFF
TRBV5-6,TRBJ1-2,TRBD1,-,TGTGCCAGCAGCTTGGCCGTTAACAGGGGGTATGGCTACACCTTC,CASSLAVNRGYGYTF
TRBV5-6,TRBJ1-2,TRBD1,-,TGTGCCAGCAGCTTGTTGGACAGGGGAGACGGGGGCTACACCTTC,CASSLLDRGDGGYTF
TRBV4-3,TRBJ2-7,TRBD1,-,TGCGCCAGCAGCCAAGATGGTGCGGGGACAGGGGGCATCTACGAGCAGTACTTC,CASSQDGAGTGGIYEQYF
TRBV5-1,TRBJ2-1,TRBD1,once,TGCGCCAGCGGACAGGGCTCCTACAATGAGCAGTTCTTC,CASGQGSYNEQFF
TRBV30,TRBJ1-5,-,-,TGTGCCTGGAGTGCAGGGCAACTTAATAGCAATCAGCCCCAGCATTTT,CAWSAGQLNSNQPQHF
TRBV19,TRBJ2-1,-,-,TGTGCCAGTAGTATGGCCCGACTATCGGGGTACAATGAGCAGTTCTTC,CASSMARLSGYNEQFF
TRBV28,TRBJ1-3,-,-,TGTGCCAGCACCACACAGGTTTTTTCTGGAAACACCATATATTTT,CASTTQVFSGNTIYF
TRBV24-1,TRBJ1-1,-,few,TGTGCCCGTCGCGGGGTGAACACTGAAGCTTTCTTT,CARRGVNTEAFF
TRBV28,TRBJ1-2,-,-,TGTGCCAGCATTCCGGACAGAAAAAACTATGGCTACACCTTC,CASIPDRKNYGYTF
TRBV6-2/TRBV6-3,TRBJ2-2,TRBD1,-,TGTGCCAGCAGCCATAACAGGGGCGGTGGGACCGGGGAGCTGTTTTTT,CASSHNRGGGTGELFF
TRBV4-3,TRBJ1-1,TRBD1,few,TGCGCCAGCAGCCGGGACAGGGGGAACACTGAAGCTTTCTTT,CASSRDRGNTEAFF
TRBV6-5,TRBJ1-6,-,-,TGTGCCAGCGTGCACGGGACATATTCACCCCTCCACTTT,CASVHGTYSPLHF
TRBV9,TRBJ1-6,TRBD1,-,TGTGCCAGTACTCAGTCCGGGACAGGCTCGCCGGCCCTCCACTTT,CASTQSGTGSPALHF
TRBV30,TRBJ1-5,TRBD1,-,TGTGCCTGGAGTACCCAGGGGGCTCAGCCCCAGCATTTT,CAWSTQGAQPQHF
TRBV19,TRBJ1-6,TRBD1,-,TGTGCCAGTAGGGACAGGGGGACGGTTTCACCCCTCCACTTT,CASRDRGTVSPLHF
TRBV27,TRBJ2-7,-,-,TGTGCCAGCAGTTTTCGAACAGGTTACGAGCAGTACTTC,CASSFRTGYEQYF
TRBV4-2,TRBJ1-3,TRBD1,-,TGTGCCAGCAGCCAAGGGACAGGCGAAGGAAACACCATATATTTT,CASSQGTGEGNTIYF
TRBV29-1,TRBJ1-2,-,-,TGCAGCATTACTAGGAACCGCGAGCCCTATGGCTACACCTTC,CSITRNREPYGYTF
TRBV5-1,TRBJ1-2,-,few,TGCGCCAGCAGTTCCAATCAGGGAAACTATGGCTACACCTTC,CASSSNQGNYGYTF
TRBV21-1,TRBJ1-1,-,-,TGTGCCAGCAGCAAAGAGGACACTGACACTGAAGCTTTCTTT,CASSKEDTDTEAFF
TRBV10-3,TRBJ1-6,TRBD1,-,TGTGCCATCAGCCGGGACAGGGACACCCGGGCCCTCCACTTT,CAISRDRDTRALHF
TRBV11-2,TRBJ1-2,TRBD1,once,TGTGCCAGCAGCTCCCTACAGGGGCCCCCGGGATATGGCTACACCTTC,CASSSLQGPPGYGYTF
TRBV9,TRBJ2-3,TRBD2,-,TGTGCCAGCAGCTTCAGAGGACTAGCAACCCAAGATACGCAGTATTTT,CASSFRGLATQDTQYF
TRBV28,TRBJ1-2,-,-,TGTGCCAGCAGCCCAGGGGAGGGGAACTATGGCTACACCTTC,CASSPGEGNYGYTF
TRBV9,TRBJ1-1,TRBD1,-,TGTGCCAGCAGCGTACAGACAGGGGGGAACACTGAAGCTTTCTTT,CASSVQTGGNTEAFF
TRBV6-4,TRBJ2-7,TRBD1,-,TGTGCCAGCAGTGTGACAGGGGCAGACGAGCAGTACTTC,CASSVTGADEQYF
TRBV4-3,TRBJ1-3,-,-,TGCGCCAGCAGCCAAAACCGCCAGGGACACTCTGGAAACACCATATATTTT,CASSQNRQGHSGNTIYF
TRBV7-2,TRBJ1-6,TRBD1,-,TGTGCCAGTAGACAGGGGACGGGTTCACCCCTCCACTTT,CASRQGTGSPLHF
TRBV3-1/TRBV3-2,TRBJ1-6,TRBD1,-,TGTGCCAGCAGCCATTTGTTGCAGGGGGTCGGCTTTTATAATTCACCCCTCCACTTT,CASSHLLQGVGFYNSPLHF
TRBV28,TRBJ1-5,-,-,TGTGCCAGCAGTTTATCCATACAAAGTCCCCAGCATTTT,CASSLSIQSPQHF
TRBV5-1,TRBJ1-4,-,-,TGCGCCAGCAGCTTGGGGCAGACTAATGAAAAACTGTTTTTT,CASSLGQTNEKLFF
TRBV7-9,TRBJ1-6,-,few,TGTGCCAGCAGCTTTGAGGGCGCGGGGAATTCACCCCTCCACTTT,CASSFEGAGNSPLHF
TRBV7-9,TRBJ2-5,TRBD2,-,TGTGCCAGCAGCGATCTAGCGGCCCTCCAAGAGACCCAGTACTTC,CASSDLAALQETQYF
TRBV6-6,TRBJ2-1,-,-,TGTGCCAGTCTCCGGGGGAATGAGCAGTTCTTC,CASLRGNEQFF
TRBV5-1,TRBJ1-2,-,-,TGCGCCAGCAGCCCTCTCCAAACAGGGAACTATGGCTACACCTTC,CASSPLQTGNYGYTF
TRBV7-2,TRBJ1-2,-,-,TGTGCCAGCACCGAGGGGGTGGGATCTTCCTATGGCTACACCTTC,CASTEGVGSSYGYTF
TRBV7-2,TRBJ2-5,TRBD2,-,TGTGCCAGCAGCAGGACTAGCGGGGGACAAGAGACCCAGTACTTC,CASSRTSGGQETQYF
TRBV11-2,TRBJ1-1,-,-,TGTGCCAGCAGCCTCGGGACAAGCTTCTTGGACACTGAAGCTTTCTTT,CASSLGTSFLDTEAFF
TRBV6-5,TRBJ2-2,-,-,TGTGCCAGCAGTTCAGGACAGACCAGAACCGGGGAGCTGTTTTTT,CASSSGQTRTGELFF
TRBV6-5,TRBJ1-1,-,-,TGTGCCAGCAATTCCCCCGGGGGGTTGGACACTGAAGCTTTCTTT,CASNSPGGLDTEAFF